Each of the 16 T cell receptor beta chains below was sequenced from the same sample in a study of spatial heterogeneity in lung cancer. The time point denotes: sample taken at primary tumor resection. In each case, whole RNA from tumor, nontumor lung or frozen PBMC was sequenced unsorted. TCRdb itself ran the 5' RACE reads through MiXCR, one entry per CDR3 protein. The sample shows around 24,000 distinct CDR3 sequences, more than 10% of them seen only once. The sequences come from PBMCs, collected at surgery. The receptors here all came from a female donor with early-stage non-small cell lung cancer.

Many counts were recorded for this clonotype. The rearrangement links TRBV5-4 to TRBJ2-1; D perhaps matches TRBD2 (6 bases). The germline V gene encodes CDR1 SGHNT and CDR2 YYREEE (reference sequence). CDR3 length: 15 amino acids. Trimming took off 1 base at V and 0 bases at J, with 8 bases between the two ends. The CDR3 nucleotides are TGTGCCAGCAGCTTGTGGAGGGGCTCCTACAATGAGCAGTTCTTC. The encoded protein is CASSLWRGSYNEQFF.

This clonotype was detected ten times or more. The genes are TRBV4-3 and TRBJ1-4, with D hard to call. The germline gives CDR1 LGHNA, CDR2 YSLEER. Trimming stripped 0 bases from V and 1 base from J, with 6 bases between. The CDR3 runs 15 residues. The CDR3 loop is CASSQEPGTNEKLFF. For the CDR3, the DNA is TGCGCCAGCAGCCAAGAGCCCGGAACTAATGAAAAACTGTTTTTT.

Remarks on this clonotype: One base away lies a much larger clone, so this may be a sequencing read error. The chain couples TRBV18 to TRBJ1-5, with D possibly TRBD1 on 5 matching bases. Per germline, CDR1 KGHSH and CDR2 LQKENI. There are 14 residues in the CDR3. The DNA of the CDR3 is TGTGTCAGCTCACCGGAGTCAGGGAATCAGCCCCAGCATTTT. It translates to CVSSPESGNQPQHF.

A few counts support this clonotype. With a much larger clone just one base away, this may be a read error. J is TRBJ1-5 and V is TRBV7-2, with no clear D. The germline V gene encodes CDR1 SGHTA and CDR2 FQGNSA. Trimming left V 4 bases short and J 4 bases short, with 5 bases between. This CDR3 region has 12 residues. This CDR3 is CTSSSTNQPQHF. The CDR3 nucleotides are TGTACCAGCAGCTCTACTAATCAGCCCCAGCATTTT.

This rearrangement joins TRBV4-2 to TRBJ1-2, with D uncertain. Germline-derived CDR1 and CDR2 are LGHNA and YNFKEQ. The CDR3 spans 13 residues. Trimming removed 0 bases from V and 4 bases from J, with 6 bases in between. This CDR3 reads CASSQEQTYGYTF. DNA for the CDR3: TGTGCCAGCAGCCAAGAACAAACCTATGGCTACACCTTC.

In its sample, this clonotype was seen many times. This chain uses TRBV19 with TRBJ1-2, with TRBD1 as a possible D gene (6 bases). V was pared by 5 bases and J by 4 bases, with 26 bases between. This CDR3 has 18 amino acids. Germline CDR1 and CDR2: LNHDA and SQIVND (reference sequence). This CDR3 is CASSSDPGQISYSYGYTF. In nucleotides, the CDR3 is TGTGCCAGTAGTTCCGATCCGGGACAAATTTCCTACTCCTATGGCTACACCTTC.

This rearrangement joins TRBV9 to TRBJ2-2; D unclear. Germline CDR1 and CDR2: SGDLS and YYNGEE. Trimming removed 5 bases from V and 6 bases from J, with 5 bases in between. The CDR3 is made up of 11 amino acids. In nucleotides, the CDR3 is TGTGCCAGCAGGGCTTCCGGGGAGCTGTTTTTT. It translates to CASRASGELFF.

Ten or more counts support this clonotype. The genes are TRBV20-1 and TRBJ2-5; no clear D. CDR1 and CDR2 from the germline V gene are DFQATT and SNEGSKA (reference sequence). CDR3 length: 13 residues. V shed 5 bases and J shed 4 bases, with 14 bases lying between them. The CDR3 reads CSAPVLMGETQYF. For the CDR3, the DNA is TGCAGTGCTCCGGTCCTAATGGGAGAGACCCAGTACTTC.

This clonotype was detected ten times or more. J is TRBJ2-3 and V is TRBV7-9; D gene unclear. V shed 5 bases and J shed 3 bases, with 3 bases lying between them. Germline V gene sequence: CDR1 SEHNR, CDR2 FQNEAQ (reference sequence). This CDR3 spans 11 amino acids. CDR3 bases: TGTGCCAGCAGCACTACAGATACGCAGTATTTT. Amino acid sequence: CASSTTDTQYF. The full variable domain, its missing parts supplied by reference TRBV7-9 and TRBJ2-3, is DTGVSQNPRHKITKRGQNVTFRCDPISEHNRLYWYRQTLGQGPEFLTYFQNEAQLEKSRLLSDRFSAERPKGSFSTLEIQRTEQGDSAMYLCASSTTDTQYFGPGTRLTVL.

The V gene is TRBV14, the J gene TRBJ1-1, with 7 bases fitting TRBD1. Germline values: CDR1 SGHDN, CDR2 FVKESK. CDR3 length equals 14 residues. The junction had 12 bases not matched to a gene; V was cut back by 3 bases and J by 11 bases. The DNA of the CDR3 is TGTGCCAGCAGCCATTCTAGGGGGCTCGGTGAGGCTTTCTTT. This codes for CASSHSRGLGEAFF.

This clonotype was seen ten or more times. V gene TRBV5-1 combines with J gene TRBJ2-1; TRBD2 matches 9 bases. The V and J ends lost 4 bases and 5 bases, in that order; junction bases with no gene match: 10. This CDR3 comprises 16 residues. Germline V gene data show CDR1 as SGHRS and CDR2 as YFSETQ. CDR3 sequence: CASSPFSGSGDNEQFF. Written as DNA, the CDR3 is TGCGCCAGCAGCCCCTTTAGCGGGAGCGGGGACAATGAGCAGTTCTTC.

This clonotype was recorded a few times. The chain joins TRBV9 to TRBJ1-4; D remains ambiguous. With 4 bases removed from V and 0 bases from J, the gap between germline ends came to 13 bases. CDR1 is SGDLS and CDR2 is YYNGEE in the germline V gene. The CDR3 has 16 amino acids. The CDR3 loop reads CASSLEGLPTNEKLFF. In nucleotides, the CDR3 is TGTGCCAGCAGCCTGGAAGGACTACCAACTAATGAAAAACTGTTTTTT.

This clonotype was seen a few times. The chain carries TRBV6-1 and TRBJ2-7, with TRBD2 matching over 8 bases. V shed 0 bases, J shed 4 bases, and the junction held 5 bases outside the gene matches. The CDR3 extends over 15 amino acids. Germline assignment: CDR1 MNHNS and CDR2 SASEGT. The CDR3 region has the DNA TGTGCCAGCAGTGAAGCAAGCGGGAGCTATTACGAGCAGTACTTC. Amino acid sequence: CASSEASGSYYEQYF.

This chain joins TRBV7-2 and TRBJ1-5; unclear D gene. This CDR3 is 12 amino acids long. Trimming removed 3 bases at V and 6 bases at J, with 6 bases between. Germline loops: CDR1 SGHTA, CDR2 FQGNSA. This CDR3 is CASSFYRQPQHF. Written as DNA, the CDR3 is TGTGCCAGCAGCTTCTACCGTCAGCCCCAGCATTTT.

This clonotype appeared many times. The V gene is TRBV29-1, the J gene TRBJ2-1, with D perhaps matching TRBD1 or TRBD2 (6 bases each). V was shortened by 7 bases and J by 3 bases, with 22 bases between the two germline ends. Germline-derived CDR1 and CDR2 are SQVTM and ANQGSEA. This CDR3 has 16 amino acids. DNA of the CDR3: TGCAGCGCCAGAACCACCGGGGGCCGAAACTACAATGAGCAGTTCTTC. Its protein is CSARTTGGRNYNEQFF.

The chain has TRBV6-1 and TRBJ1-2, with 10 bases aligning to TRBD1. Germline loops: CDR1 MNHNS, CDR2 SASEGT. Trimming at V came to 5 bases and at J to 4 bases, leaving 7 bases not matched to a gene. The CDR3 runs 15 residues. The CDR3 loop reads CASSSPGQGPYGYTF. DNA for the CDR3: TGTGCCAGCAGTTCACCGGGACAGGGGCCCTATGGCTACACCTTC.